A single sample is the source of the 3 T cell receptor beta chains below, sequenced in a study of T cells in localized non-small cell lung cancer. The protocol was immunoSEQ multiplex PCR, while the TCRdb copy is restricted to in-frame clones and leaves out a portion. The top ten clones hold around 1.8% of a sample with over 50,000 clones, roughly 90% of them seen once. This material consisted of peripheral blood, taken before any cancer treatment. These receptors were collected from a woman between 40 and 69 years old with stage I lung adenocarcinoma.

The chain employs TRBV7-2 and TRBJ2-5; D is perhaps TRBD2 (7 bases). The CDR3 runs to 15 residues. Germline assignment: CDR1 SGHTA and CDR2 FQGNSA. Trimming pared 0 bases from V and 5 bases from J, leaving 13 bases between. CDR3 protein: CASSLAGGPGETQYF. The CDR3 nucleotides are TGTGCCAGCAGCTTAGCGGGGGGGCCGGGGGAGACCCAGTACTTC.

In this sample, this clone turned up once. DNA for the CDR3: TGTGCCAGCAGCTTTCTGAACACCGGGGAGCTGTTTTTT. This gives the protein CASSFLNTGELFF. The chain couples TRBV7-3 to TRBJ2-2, with D unclear. The length of the CDR3 is 13 residues. The germline CDR1 and CDR2 sequences are SGHTA and FQGTGA. V shed 3 bases and J shed 1 base, with 3 bases lying between them.

CDR3 DNA: TGTGCCAGCAGTGAAGATTTTGGACGGCAAAACACTGAAGCTTTCTTT. Its translation is CASSEDFGRQNTEAFF. The chain combines TRBV25-1 with TRBJ1-1; D is uncertain. Trimming cost V 2 bases and J 2 bases, with 15 bases left between them. This CDR3 spans 16 amino acids. In germline, CDR1 is MGHDK, CDR2 SYGVNS.